These T cell receptor beta chains were read from a single sample in a study of blood T cell repertoires in COVID-19. Only in-frame clones appear in the TCRdb table, and some are missing; sequencing was by immunoSEQ multiplex PCR. The sample holds roughly 99,000 clones; 79% are singletons and the top ten take roughly 20%. Material for sequencing was peripheral blood. The receptors originated from an elderly woman with active or convalescent COVID-19. Both conserved end residues are part of each CDR3. Each record gives: CDR3 length, D gene, V gene, clone size, J gene, CDR3 protein, CDR3 DNA. The D gene is left open where the match is weak. Clone size is given for some rows only: seen once, a few or many times, or a class if the clone is expanded.

length: 15
D: TRBD1
V: TRBV27
size: NA
J: TRBJ1-5
CDR3: CASSVGQGRNQPQHF
DNA: TGTGCCAGCAGTGTGGGACAGGGACGCAATCAGCCCCAGCATTTT

length: 15
D: NA
V: TRBV11-1
size: NA
J: TRBJ1-1
CDR3: CASSSPGAGNTEAFF
DNA: TGTGCCAGCAGCTCCCCAGGGGCAGGGAACACTGAAGCTTTCTTT

length: 15
D: TRBD2
V: TRBV7-8
size: NA
J: TRBJ2-7
CDR3: CASSSSGRPYYEQYF
DNA: TGTGCCAGCAGCTCCTCCGGGAGGCCATACTACGAGCAGTACTTC

length: 14
D: TRBD2
V: TRBV19
size: few
J: TRBJ2-7
CDR3: CASSIGLAGYEQYF
DNA: TGTGCCAGTAGTATAGGACTAGCAGGGTACGAGCAGTACTTC

length: 13
D: TRBD1
V: TRBV19
size: NA
J: TRBJ2-3
CDR3: CASSDRGADTQYF
DNA: TGTGCCAGTAGTGACAGGGGAGCAGATACGCAGTATTTT

length: 16
D: NA
V: TRBV6-1
size: NA
J: TRBJ2-7
CDR3: CASSDRGKNPTPEQYF
DNA: TGTGCCAGCAGTGATCGGGGTAAGAACCCTACACCCGAGCAGTACTTC

length: 15
D: NA
V: TRBV5-1
size: NA
J: TRBJ2-3
CDR3: CASSLVAASTDTQYF
DNA: TGCGCCAGCAGCTTGGTTGCGGCTAGCACAGATACGCAGTATTTT

length: 15
D: NA
V: TRBV11-3
size: NA
J: TRBJ2-3
CDR3: CASSPEGARTDTQYF
DNA: TGTGCCAGCAGCCCAGAAGGAGCGAGGACAGATACGCAGTATTTT

length: 15
D: NA
V: TRBV6-6
size: NA
J: TRBJ2-7
CDR3: CASSYSAKGAYEQYF
DNA: TGTGCCAGCAGTTACTCAGCGAAGGGGGCCTACGAGCAGTACTTC

length: 15
D: NA
V: TRBV4-3
size: once
J: TRBJ2-1
CDR3: CASSQVASGYNEQFF
DNA: TGCGCCAGCAGCCAAGTTGCTTCGGGATACAATGAGCAGTTCTTC

length: 17
D: TRBD2
V: TRBV7-2
size: NA
J: TRBJ2-2
CDR3: CASSNAAGGSYTGELFF
DNA: TGTGCCAGCAGCAACGCAGCGGGAGGGAGCTACACCGGGGAGCTGTTTTTT

length: 15
D: NA
V: TRBV30
size: NA
J: TRBJ1-4
CDR3: CAWSADRSTNEKLFF
DNA: TGTGCCTGGAGTGCAGACAGATCAACTAATGAAAAACTGTTTTTT

length: 17
D: TRBD1
V: TRBV5-1
size: NA
J: TRBJ2-1
CDR3: CASKSGQGVGLDNEQFF
DNA: TGCGCCAGCAAGTCGGGACAGGGAGTCGGGTTGGACAATGAGCAGTTCTTC

length: 15
D: TRBD1
V: TRBV6-6
size: NA
J: TRBJ2-1
CDR3: CASRARGQGYGEQFF
DNA: TGTGCCAGCAGAGCCCGGGGACAGGGATACGGTGAGCAGTTCTTC